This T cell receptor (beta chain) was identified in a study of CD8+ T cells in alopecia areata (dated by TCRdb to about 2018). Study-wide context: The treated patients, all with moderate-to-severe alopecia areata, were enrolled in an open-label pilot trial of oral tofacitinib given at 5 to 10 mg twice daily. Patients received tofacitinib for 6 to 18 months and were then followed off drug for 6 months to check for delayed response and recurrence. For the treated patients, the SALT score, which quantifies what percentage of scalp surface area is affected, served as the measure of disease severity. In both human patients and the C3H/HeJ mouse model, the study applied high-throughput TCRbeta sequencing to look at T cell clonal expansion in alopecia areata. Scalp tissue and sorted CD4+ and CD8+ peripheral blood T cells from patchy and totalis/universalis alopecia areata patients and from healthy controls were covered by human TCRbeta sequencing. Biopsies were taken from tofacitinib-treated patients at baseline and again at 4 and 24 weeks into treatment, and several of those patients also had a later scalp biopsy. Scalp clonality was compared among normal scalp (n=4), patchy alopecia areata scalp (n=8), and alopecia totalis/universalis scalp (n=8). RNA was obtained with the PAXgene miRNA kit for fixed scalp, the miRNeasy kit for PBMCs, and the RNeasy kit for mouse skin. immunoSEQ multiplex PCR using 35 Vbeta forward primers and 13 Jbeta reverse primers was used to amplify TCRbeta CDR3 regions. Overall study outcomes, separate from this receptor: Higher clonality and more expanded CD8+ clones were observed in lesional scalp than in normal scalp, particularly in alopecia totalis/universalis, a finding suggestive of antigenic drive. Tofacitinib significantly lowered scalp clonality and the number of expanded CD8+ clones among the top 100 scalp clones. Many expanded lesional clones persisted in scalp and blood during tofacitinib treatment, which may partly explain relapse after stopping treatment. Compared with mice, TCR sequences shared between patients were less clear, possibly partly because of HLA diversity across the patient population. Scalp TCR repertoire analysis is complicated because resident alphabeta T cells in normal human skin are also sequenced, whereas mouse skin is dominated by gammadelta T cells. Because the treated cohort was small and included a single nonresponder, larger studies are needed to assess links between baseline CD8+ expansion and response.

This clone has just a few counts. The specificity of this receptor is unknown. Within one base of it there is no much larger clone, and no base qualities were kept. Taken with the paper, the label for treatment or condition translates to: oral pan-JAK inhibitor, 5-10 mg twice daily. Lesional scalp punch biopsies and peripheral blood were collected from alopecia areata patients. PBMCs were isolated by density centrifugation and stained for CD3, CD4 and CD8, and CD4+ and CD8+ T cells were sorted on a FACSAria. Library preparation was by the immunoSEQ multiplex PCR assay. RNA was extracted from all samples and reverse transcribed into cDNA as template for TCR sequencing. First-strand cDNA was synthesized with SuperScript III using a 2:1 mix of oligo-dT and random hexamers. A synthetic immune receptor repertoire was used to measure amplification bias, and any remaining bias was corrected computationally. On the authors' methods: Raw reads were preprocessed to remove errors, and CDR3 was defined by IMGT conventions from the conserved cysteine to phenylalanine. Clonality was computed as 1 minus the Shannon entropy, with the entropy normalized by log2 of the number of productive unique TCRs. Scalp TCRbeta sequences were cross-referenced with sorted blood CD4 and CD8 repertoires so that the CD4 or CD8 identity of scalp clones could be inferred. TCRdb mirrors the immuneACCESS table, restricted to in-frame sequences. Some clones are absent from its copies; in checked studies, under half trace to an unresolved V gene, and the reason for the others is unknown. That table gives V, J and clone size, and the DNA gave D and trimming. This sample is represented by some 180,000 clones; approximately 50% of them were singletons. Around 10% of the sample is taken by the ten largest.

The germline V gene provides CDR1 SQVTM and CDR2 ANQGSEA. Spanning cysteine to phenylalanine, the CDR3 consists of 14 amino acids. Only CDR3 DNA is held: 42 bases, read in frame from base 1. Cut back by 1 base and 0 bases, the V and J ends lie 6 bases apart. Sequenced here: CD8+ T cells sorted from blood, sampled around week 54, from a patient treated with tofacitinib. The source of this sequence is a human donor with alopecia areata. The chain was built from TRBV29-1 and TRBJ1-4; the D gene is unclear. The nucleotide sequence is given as TGCAGCGTTGAAGGGTCCGCAACTAATGAAAAACTGTTTTTT. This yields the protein CSVEGSATNEKLFF.